One and the same sample provided the 13 T cell receptor beta chains below, sequenced in a study of cytomegalovirus exposure and HLA in healthy donors. Primers included in the PCR were 60 Vbeta and 13 Jbeta primers. TCRdb keeps only in-frame clones here, not all; method: immunoSEQ multiplex PCR. The table has roughly 150,000 clones, around 80% seen once. Sequenced input: PBMCs. The receptors come from a man between 18 and 29 years old in good health and CMV-seropositive.

This clone turned up a few times. This chain uses TRBV6-6 with TRBJ2-1; 7 bases are shared with TRBD2. The CDR3 runs 14 residues. Looked up from germline, CDR1 is MNHNY and CDR2 is SVGAGI (reference sequence). V shed 2 bases, J shed 7 bases, and the junction held 5 bases outside the gene matches. CDR3 in amino acids: CASSYGGGGNEQFF. CDR3 nucleotide sequence: TGTGCCAGCAGTTACGGCGGGGGAGGGAATGAGCAGTTCTTC.

J is TRBJ2-5 and V is TRBV4-2; perhaps TRBD1 as D (6 bases). V dropped 1 base and J dropped 9 bases, with 24 bases sitting between them. Germline values: CDR1 LGHNA, CDR2 YNFKEQ. This CDR3 is 17 amino acids long. The CDR3: CASSQVEQRTVPAAQYF. As DNA, the CDR3 is TGTGCCAGCAGCCAAGTCGAACAAAGGACAGTGCCGGCGGCCCAGTACTTC.

This chain links TRBV28 with TRBJ1-5; tentatively, D is TRBD1 (6 bases). The germline CDR1 and CDR2 sequences are MDHEN and SYDVKM. The CDR3 has 14 amino acids. The V gene lost 3 bases and the J gene lost 7 bases, with 13 bases spanning the gap. The CDR3 DNA reads TGTGCCAGCAGTTTGTGGGGGCTGCGGCAGCCCCAGCATTTT. Protein sequence: CASSLWGLRQPQHF.

The chain couples TRBV5-4 to TRBJ1-4; no reliable D call. This CDR3 contains 16 residues. Germline CDR1 is SGHNT and CDR2 is YYREEE (reference sequence). Between the trimmed V and J ends, which lost 0 bases and 0 bases, there was a span of 9 bases. As DNA, the CDR3 is TGTGCCAGCAGCTTGGCCGGGTTTGCAACTAATGAAAAACTGTTTTTT. It translates to CASSLAGFATNEKLFF.

This clone was observed a single time. V gene TRBV7-9 combines with J gene TRBJ2-7; a weak D match, TRBD1 (5 bases). Per the germline V gene, CDR1 is SEHNR and CDR2 is FQNEAQ (reference sequence). V lost 1 base, J lost 3 bases, and 10 bases lay in between. The CDR3 totals 14 residues. The DNA of the CDR3 is TGTGCCAGCAGCTTAGGACTGACAGACTACGAGCAGTACTTC. It translates to CASSLGLTDYEQYF. The full variable domain, its missing parts supplied by reference TRBV7-9 and TRBJ2-7, is DTGVSQNPRHKITKRGQNVTFRCDPISEHNRLYWYRQTLGQGPEFLTYFQNEAQLEKSRLLSDRFSAERPKGSFSTLEIQRTEQGDSAMYLCASSLGLTDYEQYFGPGTRLTVT.

J is TRBJ1-3 and V is TRBV28; unclear D gene. From germline, CDR1 is MDHEN and CDR2 SYDVKM. The CDR3 covers 12 residues. Deletions cut 10 bases from V and 0 bases from J, with 7 bases between. CDR3 amino acids: CATHSSGNTIYF. The CDR3 region has the DNA TGTGCCACCCATAGCTCTGGAAACACCATATATTTT.

The rearrangement links TRBV2 to TRBJ2-1; TRBD2 aligns across 12 bases. The CDR3 totals 13 residues. V was pared by 8 bases and J by 8 bases, with 4 bases of the junction left unmatched. Germline CDR1 reads SNHLY; CDR2 reads FYNNEI. CDR3 in DNA: TGTGCCAGCGTATCTAGCGGGAGGGATGAGCAGTTCTTC. It encodes CASVSSGRDEQFF.

V usage is TRBV19 and J usage is TRBJ2-5, with D tentatively TRBD1 (6 bases). Germline V lookup: CDR1 LNHDA, CDR2 SQIVND (reference sequence). Trimming stripped 10 bases from V and 5 bases from J, with 14 bases between. The CDR3 covers 12 residues. The CDR3 DNA follows: TGTGCCACAGGCAGGGGTGGGGAGACCCAGTACTTC. Residues: CATGRGGETQYF.

The V gene is TRBV5-6, the J gene TRBJ1-6; possibly TRBD1 for D (5 bases). Germline V gene sequence: CDR1 SGHDT, CDR2 YYEEEE. The V end lost 0 bases, the J end lost 10 bases, and 11 bases lay between the germline ends. The CDR3 spans 14 residues. The DNA for the CDR3 is TGTGCCAGCAGCTTGGGAGTTCCAGGGTCACCCCTCCACTTT. Translation gives CASSLGVPGSPLHF.

The chain recombines TRBV5-6 with TRBJ2-1, with D possibly TRBD2 on 6 matching bases. The CDR3 runs to 15 residues. Germline lookup yields CDR1 SGHDT and CDR2 YYEEEE. Trimming removed 4 bases at V and 0 bases at J, with 11 bases between. The CDR3 sequence is CASSLMRDSYNEQFF. CDR3 coding DNA: TGTGCCAGCAGCCTAATGCGGGACTCCTACAATGAGCAGTTCTTC.

This chain links TRBV27 with TRBJ2-1, with 13 bases fitting TRBD2. The ends lost 4 bases at V and 14 bases at J; junction bases unmatched: 11. Germline-derived CDR1 and CDR2 are MNHEY and SMNVEV (reference sequence). The CDR3 is 15 amino acids. The CDR3 here is CASSSPGTSGESEFF. Written as DNA, the CDR3 is TGTGCCAGCAGTTCCCCCGGGACTAGCGGGGAGAGTGAGTTCTTC.

This chain uses TRBV29-1 with TRBJ2-1, with 10 bases that match TRBD2. The CDR3 spans 14 residues. Germline values: CDR1 SQVTM, CDR2 ANQGSEA. The junction had 7 bases not matched to a gene; V was cut back by 5 bases and J by 6 bases. For the CDR3, the DNA is TGCAGCGTTCAACTACTAGCGGGACCCAATGAGCAGTTCTTC. This gives the protein CSVQLLAGPNEQFF.

This clone was seen a single time. The chain combines TRBV7-8 with TRBJ2-2, with 7 bases lining up with TRBD1. With V trimmed by 6 bases and J by 2 bases, 9 bases remained unmatched. The CDR3 is made up of 16 amino acids. The germline V gene has CDR1 SGHVS and CDR2 FQNEAQ. This CDR3 is CASSNTGARNTGELFF. The CDR3 nucleotides are TGTGCCAGCAGTAATACAGGGGCCCGAAACACCGGGGAGCTGTTTTTT.